The clone carrying this T cell receptor (beta chain) was recorded once. Its antigen is still unknown. The sample comes from a study of early T cells in non-severe SARS-CoV-2 infection. Across the study: Bulk RNA from unsorted whole blood was sequenced; chains were unpaired. Whole-study results and caveats: Anti-spike CD8 specificities were favored by VDJdb matching, whose results missed private and CD4 specificities.

Germline V gene sequence: CDR1 SGHRS, CDR2 YFSETQ. The V gene lost 0 bases and the J gene lost 4 bases, with 7 bases spanning the gap. The CDR3 sequence is 14 residues long. Individual cDNA molecules each received unique molecular identifiers attached to them. MiXCR, applied by TCRdb to the 5' RACE reads, yields one record per CDR3 protein. The repertoire holds approximately 65,000 distinct CDR3 sequences, about 11% seen once, with less than 3% in the top ten. The receptor was isolated from an adult who was a healthcare worker with PCR-confirmed SARS-CoV-2 infection or an uninfected control (not recorded which). The chain combines TRBV5-1 with TRBJ2-2; either TRBD1 or TRBD2 may fit D (5 bases each). Source: whole blood, taken at baseline. CDR3 DNA sequence: TGCGCCAGCAGCTTGGGGGACCTCACCGGGGAGCTGTTTTTT. The encoded protein is CASSLGDLTGELFF.